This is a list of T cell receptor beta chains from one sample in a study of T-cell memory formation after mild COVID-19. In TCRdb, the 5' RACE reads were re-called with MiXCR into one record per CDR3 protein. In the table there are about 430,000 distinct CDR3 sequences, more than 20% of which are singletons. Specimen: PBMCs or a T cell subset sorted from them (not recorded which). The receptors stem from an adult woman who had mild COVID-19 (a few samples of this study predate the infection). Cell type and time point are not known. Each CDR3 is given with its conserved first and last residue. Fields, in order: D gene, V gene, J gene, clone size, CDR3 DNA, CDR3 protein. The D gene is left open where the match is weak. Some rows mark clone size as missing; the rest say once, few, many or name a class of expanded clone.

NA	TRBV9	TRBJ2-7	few	TGTGCCAGCAGCGTAGGGGGGGTGGACGAGCAGTACTTC	CASSVGGVDEQYF
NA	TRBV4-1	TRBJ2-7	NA	TGCGCCAGCAGCCTCTCTTCTTCCGGGGGACGTGGGGAGCAGTACTTC	CASSLSSSGGRGEQYF
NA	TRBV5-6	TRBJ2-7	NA	TGTGCCAGCAGCTCCCGCGACTACGAGCAGTACTTC	CASSSRDYEQYF
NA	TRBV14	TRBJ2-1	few	TGTGCCAGCAGCGTCATTAGCTCCTACAATGAGCAGTTCTTC	CASSVISSYNEQFF
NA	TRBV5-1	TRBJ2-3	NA	TGCGCCAGCAGCTTGAGTGGGGGGGCCCGATGGGGCACAGATACGCAGTATTTT	CASSLSGGARWGTDTQYF
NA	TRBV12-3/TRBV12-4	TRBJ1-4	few	TGTGCCAGCAGGGGCTCGGCTAATGAAAAACTGTTTTTT	CASRGSANEKLFF
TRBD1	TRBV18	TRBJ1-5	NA	TGTGCCAGCTCGTCGGGACAGGGGGCATTTCAGCCCCAGCATTTT	CASSSGQGAFQPQHF
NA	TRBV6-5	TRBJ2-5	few	TGTGCCAGCAGTTACAGGGGCAGAGCGGAAGGGACCCAGTACTTC	CASSYRGRAEGTQYF
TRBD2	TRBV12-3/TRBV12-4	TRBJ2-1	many	TGTGCCAGCAGTTCACATAGCGGGGGTACACTATATAAAGTCTACAATGAGCAGTTCTTC	CASSSHSGGTLYKVYNEQFF
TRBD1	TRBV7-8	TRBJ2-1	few	TGTGCCAGCAGCTCGGGACAGGGAGGCAATGAGCAGTTCTTC	CASSSGQGGNEQFF
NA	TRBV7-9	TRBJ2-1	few	TGTGCCAGCGGTACCTTAGGAGATCCTTACAATGAGCAGTTCTTC	CASGTLGDPYNEQFF
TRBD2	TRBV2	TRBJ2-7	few	TGTGCCAGCAGTGGACTAGCGGGCAAGCAGTACTTC	CASSGLAGKQYF
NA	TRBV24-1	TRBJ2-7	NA	TGTGCCACCAGCGAGCCACCTGGAGACGAGCAGTACTTC	CATSEPPGDEQYF
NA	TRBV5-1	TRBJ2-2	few	TGCGCCAGCAGCGACCGAGGGGTTTCCGGGGAGCTGTTTTTT	CASSDRGVSGELFF
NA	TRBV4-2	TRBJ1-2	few	TGTGCCAGCAGCCAAGAACAAGGCGATATTCACTATGGCTACACCTTC	CASSQEQGDIHYGYTF
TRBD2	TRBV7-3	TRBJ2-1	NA	TGTGCCAGCAGCTCCAAGCGGGGGGGCCCGGATGAGCAGTTCTTC	CASSSKRGGPDEQFF
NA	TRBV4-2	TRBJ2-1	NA	TGTGCCAGCAGCCAGCAAAATTCACGACCCCCCTACAATGAGCAGTTCTTC	CASSQQNSRPPYNEQFF
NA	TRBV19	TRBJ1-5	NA	TGTGCCAGTAGTATAGGTCCAGGGTATGACAATCAGCCCCAGCATTTT	CASSIGPGYDNQPQHF
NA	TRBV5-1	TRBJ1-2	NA	TGCGCCAGCAGCTCTCGAGGGGGACAAAGAGGCTACACCTTC	CASSSRGGQRGYTF
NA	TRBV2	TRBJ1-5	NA	TGTGCCAGCAGTGAAGGGCAGGCCCCCCAGCATTTT	CASSEGQAPQHF
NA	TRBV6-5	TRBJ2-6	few	TGTGCCAGCAGTTATATAGGGGACGGGGCCAACGTCCTGACTTTC	CASSYIGDGANVLTF
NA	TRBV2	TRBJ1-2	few	TGTGCCAGCAGTGATACGCTGGGGGCCGGATCTAACTATGGCTACACCTTC	CASSDTLGAGSNYGYTF
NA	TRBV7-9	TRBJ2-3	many	TGTGCCAGCAGCTCCGATACGCAGTATTTT	CASSSDTQYF
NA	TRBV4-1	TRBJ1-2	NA	TGCGCCAGCAGCCAAGTTGTCGAATATGGCTACACCTTC	CASSQVVEYGYTF
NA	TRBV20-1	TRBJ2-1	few	TGCAGTGCTAGGGGTGTCGGTACTAGCTCCTACAATGAGCAGTTCTTC	CSARGVGTSSYNEQFF
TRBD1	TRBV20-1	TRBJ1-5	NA	TGCAGTGCTACCCTAAACAGGGGGAATCAGCCCCAGCATTTT	CSATLNRGNQPQHF
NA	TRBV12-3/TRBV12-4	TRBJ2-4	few	TGTGCCAGCAGACCGGACAGCCGGAGGGACATTCAGTACTTC	CASRPDSRRDIQYF
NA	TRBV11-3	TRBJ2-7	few	TGTGCCAGCAGCCGGTTGAGCTCCTACGAGCAGTACTTC	CASSRLSSYEQYF
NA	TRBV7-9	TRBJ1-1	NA	TGTGCCAGCAGCTTAGTCGCCGGGGCGGGAGGGACTGAAGCTTTCTTT	CASSLVAGAGGTEAFF